The entry below describes one TCR beta chain. TCRdb's table, derived via immunoSEQ multiplex PCR, lists solely in-frame clones and lacks some. The sample has 60,000 or so clones; 75% to 95% are singletons. This sample is part of a study of T cell changes during pregnancy in multiple sclerosis. Germline assignment: CDR1 SGHTA and CDR2 FQGNSA. The CDR3 length is 14 residues. V lost 10 bases, J lost 2 bases, and 11 bases stayed unmatched. The sequencing used peripheral blood, collected before pregnancy. This clonotype was obtained from a female donor with multiple sclerosis, enrolled in a pregnancy study. V and J are TRBV7-2 and TRBJ2-7, with TRBD1 identical over 7 bases. CDR3 loop: CATASHRGTYEQYF. For the CDR3, the DNA is TGTGCCACCGCCAGCCACAGGGGAACCTACGAGCAGTACTTC.